This T cell receptor beta chain was retrieved from a study of blood T cell repertoires in COVID-19. Whole-study context: Donors in the United States, Italy and Spain gave samples during acute or convalescent COVID-19. PBMCs, B-cell-depleted T cells, or T cells provided the cDNA or gDNA that made up the material.

Using immunoSEQ multiplex PCR, the repertoire was profiled, and TCRdb retains in-frame clones only, with some absent. The table shows around 160,000 clones, with approximately 87% occurring only once. CDR3 size: 14 residues. Trimming at V came to 6 bases and at J to 6 bases, leaving 9 bases not matched to a gene. The V gene's germline CDR1 is MNHEY and CDR2 SVGAGI. The receptor was derived from a woman in her twenties or thirties with acute COVID-19. This chain uses TRBV6-5 with TRBJ2-7; 9 positions agree with TRBD1. The sequencing input was PBMCs or T cells enriched from blood (not recorded which). CDR3 sequence reads: CASRGVQGAREQYF. In DNA, the CDR3 is TGTGCCAGCAGAGGGGTACAGGGGGCGCGCGAGCAGTACTTC.